The T cell receptor beta chain described here comes from a study of beta chain features in type 1 diabetes. Study in general: Sorted cells examined across all samples numbered 100 million to 140 million. The study's findings and limits: Any HLA type influence on TCRB rearrangement was left unresolved here.

On average, the one heparinised blood draw given by each donor was approximately 100 mL. Sequencing targeted expressed TCRB transcripts, as all isolated RNA had been reverse transcribed. Only in-frame clones appear in the TCRdb table, and some are missing; sequencing was by immunoSEQ multiplex PCR. The table has around 450,000 clones, approximately 10% seen once; the top ten hold 0.035% to 0.05%. There are 14 residues in the CDR3. Trimming stripped 1 base from V and 2 bases from J, with 8 bases between. Germline lookup yields CDR1 LNHNV and CDR2 YYDKDF (reference sequence). About this clone: Its antigen remains unidentified.

This chain links TRBV15 with TRBJ1-1; D gene ambiguous. This clonotype was sampled from a woman younger than 35 in good health. The material sequenced was naive CD4+ T cells from blood. Here the CDR3 DNA reads TGTGCCACCAGCAGAGTCCCGGGAAACACTGAAGCTTTCTTT. It encodes CATSRVPGNTEAFF.